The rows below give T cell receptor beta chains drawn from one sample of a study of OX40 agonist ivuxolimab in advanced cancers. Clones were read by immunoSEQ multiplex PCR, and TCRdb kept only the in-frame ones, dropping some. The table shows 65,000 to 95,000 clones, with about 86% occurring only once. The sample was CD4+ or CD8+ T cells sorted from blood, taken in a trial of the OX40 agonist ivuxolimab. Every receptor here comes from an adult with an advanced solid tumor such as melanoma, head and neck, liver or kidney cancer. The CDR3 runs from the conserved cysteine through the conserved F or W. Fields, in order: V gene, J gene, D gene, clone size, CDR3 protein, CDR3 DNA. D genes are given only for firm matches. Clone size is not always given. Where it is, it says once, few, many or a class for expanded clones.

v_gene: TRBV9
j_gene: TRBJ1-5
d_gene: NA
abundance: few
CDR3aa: CASSEGVNQPQHF
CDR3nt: TGTGCCAGCAGCGAGGGGGTTAATCAGCCCCAGCATTTT

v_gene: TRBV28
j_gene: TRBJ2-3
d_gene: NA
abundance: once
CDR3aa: CASTLGPYDTQYF
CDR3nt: TGTGCCAGCACCCTCGGCCCATACGATACGCAGTATTTT

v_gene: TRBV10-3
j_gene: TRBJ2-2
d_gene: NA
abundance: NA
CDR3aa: CAITHSGWNTGELFF
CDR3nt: TGTGCCATCACTCATAGCGGCTGGAACACCGGGGAGCTGTTTTTT

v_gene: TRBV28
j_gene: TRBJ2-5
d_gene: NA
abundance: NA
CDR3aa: CASSPLATANQETQYF
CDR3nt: TGTGCCAGCAGCCCTCTGGCGACAGCCAACCAAGAGACCCAGTACTTC

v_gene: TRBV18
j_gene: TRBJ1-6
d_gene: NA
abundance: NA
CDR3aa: CASSLDRYNSPLHF
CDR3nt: TGTGCCAGCTCACTGGACCGTTATAATTCACCCCTCCACTTT

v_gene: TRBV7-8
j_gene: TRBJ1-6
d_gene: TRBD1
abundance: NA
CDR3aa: CASRQAGTEVNSPLHF
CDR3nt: TGTGCCAGCCGTCAAGCCGGGACAGAAGTGAATTCACCCCTCCACTTT

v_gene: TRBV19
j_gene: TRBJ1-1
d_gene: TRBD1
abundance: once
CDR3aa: CASSRGQGHMNTEAFF
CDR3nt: TGTGCCAGTAGTCGGGGACAGGGACACATGAACACTGAAGCTTTCTTT

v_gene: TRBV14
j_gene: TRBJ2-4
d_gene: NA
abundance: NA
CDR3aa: CASSPSRGNIQYF
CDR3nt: TGTGCCAGCAGCCCTTCTAGAGGGAACATTCAGTACTTC

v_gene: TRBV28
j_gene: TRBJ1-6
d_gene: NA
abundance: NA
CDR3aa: CASRRDTDSPLHF
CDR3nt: TGTGCCAGCCGCCGGGACACCGATTCACCCCTCCACTTT

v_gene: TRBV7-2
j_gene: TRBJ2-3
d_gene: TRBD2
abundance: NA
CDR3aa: CASSRFGTSVTDTQYF
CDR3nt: TGTGCCAGCAGCCGCTTCGGGACTAGCGTGACAGATACGCAGTATTTT

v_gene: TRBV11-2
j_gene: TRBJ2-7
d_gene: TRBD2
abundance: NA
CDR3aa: CASSLALAGSEQYF
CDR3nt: TGTGCCAGCAGCTTAGCACTAGCGGGAAGCGAGCAGTACTTC